What follows describes a single T cell receptor beta chain. V was clipped by 1 base and J by 2 bases; unmatched bases: 6. Germline V lookup: CDR1 SGHTA, CDR2 FQGNSA. The CDR3 is made up of 16 amino acids. The source of the sample is a study of T cells after yellow fever vaccination. One entry per CDR3 protein results from TCRdb running MiXCR on the 5' RACE reads. The sample has about 120,000 distinct CDR3 sequences; roughly 15% are singletons. The clonotype originates from a man aged 18 to 35 who received the YFV17D yellow fever vaccine. The chain links TRBV7-2 to TRBJ2-3; 7 nucleotides agree with TRBD2. Here the sequenced sample was CD8+ T cells sorted from PBMCs, taken 5 days after the yellow fever booster vaccination. This CDR3 is CASSLDMRGFTDTQYF. CDR3 sequence (DNA): TGTGCCAGCAGCTTAGATATGCGGGGGTTCACAGATACGCAGTATTTT.